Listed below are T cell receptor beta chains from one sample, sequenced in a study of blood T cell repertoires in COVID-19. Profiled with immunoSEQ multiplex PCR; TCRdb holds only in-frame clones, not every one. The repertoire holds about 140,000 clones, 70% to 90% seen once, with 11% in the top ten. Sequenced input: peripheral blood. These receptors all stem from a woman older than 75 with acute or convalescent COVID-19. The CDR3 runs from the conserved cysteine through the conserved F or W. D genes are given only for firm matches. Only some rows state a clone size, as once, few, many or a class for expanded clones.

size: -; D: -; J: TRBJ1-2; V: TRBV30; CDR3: CAWSVRAGDGYTF; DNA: TGTGCCTGGAGTGTAAGGGCAGGGGATGGCTACACCTTC
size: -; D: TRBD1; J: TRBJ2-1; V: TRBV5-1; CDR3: CASSLSGQGDNEQFF; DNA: TGCGCCAGCAGCTTGTCAGGACAGGGGGACAATGAGCAGTTCTTC
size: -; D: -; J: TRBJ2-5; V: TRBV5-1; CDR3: CASSLGTNQETQYF; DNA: TGCGCCAGCAGCCTCGGGACAAATCAAGAGACCCAGTACTTC
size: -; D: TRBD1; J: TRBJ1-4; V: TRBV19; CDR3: CASSIRTGGGEKLFF; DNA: TGTGCCAGTAGTATCCGGACAGGGGGCGGTGAAAAACTGTTTTTT
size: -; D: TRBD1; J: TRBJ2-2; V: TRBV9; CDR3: CASSVVGGQGASFSGELFF; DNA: TGTGCCAGCAGCGTAGTGGGTGGACAGGGGGCTTCTTTCTCGGGGGAGCTGTTTTTT
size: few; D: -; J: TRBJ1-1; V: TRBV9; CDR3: CASSKGLENTEAFF; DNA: TGTGCCAGCAGCAAGGGACTGGAGAACACTGAAGCTTTCTTT
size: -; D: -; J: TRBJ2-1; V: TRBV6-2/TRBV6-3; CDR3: CASSYRAGRIGEQFF; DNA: TGTGCCAGCAGTTATCGGGCAGGGCGGATTGGTGAGCAGTTCTTC
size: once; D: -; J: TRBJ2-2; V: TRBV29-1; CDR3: CSVATGYTGELFF; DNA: TGCAGCGTGGCCACAGGGTACACCGGGGAGCTGTTTTTT
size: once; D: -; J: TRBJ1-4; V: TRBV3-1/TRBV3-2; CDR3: CASGGRTNEKLFF; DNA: TGTGCCAGCGGAGGGAGGACAAATGAAAAACTGTTTTTT
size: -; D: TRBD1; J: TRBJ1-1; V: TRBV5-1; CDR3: CASSLISGGEGTEAFF; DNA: TGCGCCAGCAGCTTGATATCAGGGGGCGAAGGGACTGAAGCTTTCTTT
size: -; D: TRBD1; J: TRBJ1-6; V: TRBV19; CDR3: CASTREAQGQNSPLHF; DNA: TGTGCCAGTACCAGGGAGGCACAGGGGCAGAATTCACCCCTCCACTTT
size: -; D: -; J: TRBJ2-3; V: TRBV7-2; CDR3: CASSLGGPGTDTQYF; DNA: TGTGCCAGCAGCTTAGGGGGGCCGGGCACAGATACGCAGTATTTT
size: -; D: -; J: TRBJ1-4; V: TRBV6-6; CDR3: CASSYGLSANEKLFF; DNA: TGTGCCAGCAGTTACGGCCTGTCAGCTAATGAAAAACTGTTTTTT
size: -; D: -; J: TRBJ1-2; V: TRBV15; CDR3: CATSRAPLQGYGYTF; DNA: TGTGCCACCAGCAGAGCCCCGCTTCAGGGTTATGGCTACACCTTC
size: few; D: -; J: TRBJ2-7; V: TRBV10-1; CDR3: CASSRDRTTQQYF; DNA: TGCGCCAGCAGTAGGGACCGGACTACTCAGCAGTACTTC
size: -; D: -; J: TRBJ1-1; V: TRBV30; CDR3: CAWSAGITEAFF; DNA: TGTGCCTGGAGTGCGGGTATCACTGAAGCTTTCTTT
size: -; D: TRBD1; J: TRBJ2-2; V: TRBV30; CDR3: CAWRGQRNTGELFF; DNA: TGTGCCTGGAGGGGACAGCGAAACACCGGGGAGCTGTTTTTT